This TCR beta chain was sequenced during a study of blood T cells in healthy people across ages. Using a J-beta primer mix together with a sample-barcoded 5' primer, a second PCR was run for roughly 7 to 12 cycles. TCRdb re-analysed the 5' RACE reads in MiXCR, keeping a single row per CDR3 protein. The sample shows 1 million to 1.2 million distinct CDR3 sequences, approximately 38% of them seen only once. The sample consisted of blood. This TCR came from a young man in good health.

In DNA form, the CDR3 reads TGTGCCTGGACCCCTGGGCAGTCCTATGGCTACACCTTC. Translated: CAWTPGQSYGYTF. The V gene is TRBV30, the J gene TRBJ1-2; D is unclear. From germline, CDR1 is GTSNPN and CDR2 SVGIG (reference sequence). Trimming cost V 4 bases and J 4 bases, with 13 bases left between them. This CDR3 is built from 13 residues.